This T cell receptor (beta chain) was identified in a study of blood T cell repertoires in COVID-19 (dated by TCRdb to about 2020). Notes on the research overall: Collaborator samples came from the United States, Italy and Spain and covered acute and convalescent phases of COVID-19. HLA class I and class II types, where available, came from metadata supplied by the sample provider rather than from assay-based typing. The repertoires were released in a freely available public database meant as a resource for research on the immune response to SARS-CoV-2. The dataset comprised deeply sampled blood TCRbeta repertoires from subjects exposed to, actively infected with, or recovered from COVID-19. The prospective study material was composed of cDNA or gDNA derived from T cells, B-cell-depleted T cells, or PBMCs. A de-identified subject ID, COVID-19 status, age in years and sex were almost always included in the sample metadata. The samples were drawn from two sources: the first 160 participants of the ongoing ImmuneRACE study, and 950 to 1,500 subjects contributed by 6 global collaborators. On the study overall, not on this receptor specifically: The amount of clinical and demographic metadata varied by source and participant and was provided uncurated.

Collaborating institutions collected whole blood in K2EDTA tubes following their own protocols. For TCRbeta analysis, collaborators shipped samples as frozen whole blood, isolated PBMCs, or DNA extracted from either of those sample types. TCRbeta CDR3 regions were amplified from genomic DNA by means of the immunoSEQ Assay, a bias-controlled multiplex PCR. As for the original processing: Nucleated cell counts per sample were estimated from amplification of reference gene primers within the assay. Sequence reads were collapsed and filtered to measure the absolute abundance of every unique TCRbeta CDR3 rearrangement. For each sample, productive Simpson clonality was calculated by taking the square root of Simpson's diversity index across productive rearrangements. TCRdb holds this immuneACCESS table with in-frame rearrangements only. Some clones are missing; in checked studies, unresolved V genes explain under half, and the rest has no known cause. That table supplies the V and J calls and clone size; D and trimming were determined from the DNA. The sample table lists about 180,000 clones, more than 75% of them with a count of one. The ten biggest clones cover about 8% of the sample.

Concerning this clone itself: Its antigen target is currently unknown. Qualities for individual bases were not recorded, and no much larger clone is one base off.

Based on the germline V gene, the CDR1 and CDR2 sequences are SGHTA and FQGNSA. The CDR3 goes from the cysteine to the phenylalanine over 14 residues. Only the CDR3 region is kept as DNA, spanning 42 bases read in frame from base 1. V lost 3 bases and J lost 1 base; the stretch between them is 9 bases long. The receptor was derived from a woman aged 70 to 79 with acute or convalescent COVID-19. Sample: peripheral blood. Recombination connected TRBV7-2 to TRBJ1-1; no D segment can be confidently identified. The DNA reads as follows: TGTGCCAGCAGCTTTGGACTGCCGAACACTGAAGCTTTCTTT. Translated, it gives CASSFGLPNTEAFF.